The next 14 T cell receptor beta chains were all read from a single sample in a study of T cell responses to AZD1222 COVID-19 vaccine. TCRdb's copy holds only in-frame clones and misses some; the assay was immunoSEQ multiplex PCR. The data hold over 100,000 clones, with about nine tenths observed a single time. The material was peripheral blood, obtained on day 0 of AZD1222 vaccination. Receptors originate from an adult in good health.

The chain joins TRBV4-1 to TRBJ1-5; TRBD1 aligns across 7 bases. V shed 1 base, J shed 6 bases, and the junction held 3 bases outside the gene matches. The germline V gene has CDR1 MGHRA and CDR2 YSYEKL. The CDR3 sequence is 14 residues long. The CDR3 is CASSQVQGGQPQHF. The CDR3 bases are TGCGCCAGCAGCCAAGTTCAGGGGGGTCAGCCCCAGCATTTT.

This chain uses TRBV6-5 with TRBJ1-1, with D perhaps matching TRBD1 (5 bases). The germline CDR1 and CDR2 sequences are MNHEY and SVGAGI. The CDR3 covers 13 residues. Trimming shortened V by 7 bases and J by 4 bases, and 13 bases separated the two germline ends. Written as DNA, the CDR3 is TGTGCCAGCAATAGCAGGGAGAGCACTGAAGCTTTCTTT. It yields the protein CASNSRESTEAFF.

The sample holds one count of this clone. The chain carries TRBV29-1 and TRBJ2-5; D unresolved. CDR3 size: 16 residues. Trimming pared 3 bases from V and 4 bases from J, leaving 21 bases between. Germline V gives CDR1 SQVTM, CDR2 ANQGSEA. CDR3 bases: TGCAGCGTTGATTTCCCAACGTCCTACCCCCGAGAGACCCAGTACTTC. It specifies CSVDFPTSYPRETQYF.

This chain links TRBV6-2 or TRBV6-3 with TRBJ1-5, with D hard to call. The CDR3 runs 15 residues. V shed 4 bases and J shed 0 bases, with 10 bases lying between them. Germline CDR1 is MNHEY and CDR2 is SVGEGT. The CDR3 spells CASSLRRDSNQPQHF. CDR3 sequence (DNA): TGTGCCAGCAGTTTAAGACGGGATAGCAATCAGCCCCAGCATTTT.

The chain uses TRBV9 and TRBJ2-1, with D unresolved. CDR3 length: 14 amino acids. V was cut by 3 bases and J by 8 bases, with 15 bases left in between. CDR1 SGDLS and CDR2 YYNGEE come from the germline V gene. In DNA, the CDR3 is TGTGCCAGCAGCGCCTCCAATCCTGGGGATGAGCAGTTCTTC. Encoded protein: CASSASNPGDEQFF.

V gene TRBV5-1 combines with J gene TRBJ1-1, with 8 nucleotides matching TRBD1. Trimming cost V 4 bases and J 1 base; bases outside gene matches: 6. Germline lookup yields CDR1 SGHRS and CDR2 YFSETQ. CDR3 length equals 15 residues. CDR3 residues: CASSLSGTGNTEAFF. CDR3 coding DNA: TGCGCCAGCAGCCTCTCCGGGACAGGGAACACTGAAGCTTTCTTT.

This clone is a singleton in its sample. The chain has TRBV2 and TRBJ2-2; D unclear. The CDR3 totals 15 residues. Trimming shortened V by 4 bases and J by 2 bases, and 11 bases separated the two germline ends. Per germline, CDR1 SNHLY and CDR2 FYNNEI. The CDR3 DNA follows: TGTGCCAGCAGTGTTTCAGGCGGAAACACCGGGGAGCTGTTTTTT. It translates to CASSVSGGNTGELFF.

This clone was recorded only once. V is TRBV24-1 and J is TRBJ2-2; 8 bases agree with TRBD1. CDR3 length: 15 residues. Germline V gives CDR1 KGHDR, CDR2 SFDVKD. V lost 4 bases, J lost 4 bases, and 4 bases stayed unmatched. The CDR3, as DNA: TGTGCCACCAGTGAAGGACAGGGCTTCACCGGGGAGCTGTTTTTT. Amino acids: CATSEGQGFTGELFF.

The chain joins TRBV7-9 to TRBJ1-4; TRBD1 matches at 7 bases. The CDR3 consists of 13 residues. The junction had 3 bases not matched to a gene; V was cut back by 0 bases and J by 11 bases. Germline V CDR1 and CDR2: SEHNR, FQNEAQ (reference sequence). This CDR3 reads CASSLARGQKLFF. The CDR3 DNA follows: TGTGCCAGCAGCTTAGCCCGGGGACAGAAACTGTTTTTT.

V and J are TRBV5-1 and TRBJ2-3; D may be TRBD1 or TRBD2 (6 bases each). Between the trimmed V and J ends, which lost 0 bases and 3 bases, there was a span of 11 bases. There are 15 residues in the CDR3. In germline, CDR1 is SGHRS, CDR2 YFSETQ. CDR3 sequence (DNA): TGCGCCAGCAGCTTGGAAGGGGGGCTAACAGATACGCAGTATTTT. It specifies CASSLEGGLTDTQYF.

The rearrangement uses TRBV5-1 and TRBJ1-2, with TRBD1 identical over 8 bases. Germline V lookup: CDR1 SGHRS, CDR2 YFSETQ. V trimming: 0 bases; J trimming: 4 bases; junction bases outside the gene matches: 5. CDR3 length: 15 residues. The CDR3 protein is CASSLGSGGGYGYTF. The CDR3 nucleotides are TGCGCCAGCAGCTTGGGATCAGGGGGCGGCTATGGCTACACCTTC.

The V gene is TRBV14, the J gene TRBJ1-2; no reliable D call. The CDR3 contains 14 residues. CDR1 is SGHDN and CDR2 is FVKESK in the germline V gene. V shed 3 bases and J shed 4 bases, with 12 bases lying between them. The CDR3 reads CASSQATSIYGYTF. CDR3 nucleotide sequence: TGTGCCAGCAGCCAGGCGACGTCTATCTATGGCTACACCTTC. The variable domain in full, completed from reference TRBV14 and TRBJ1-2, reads EAGVTQFPSHSVIEKGQTVTLRCDPISGHDNLYWYRRVMGKEIKFLLHFVKESKQDESGMPNNRFLAERTGGTYSTLKVQPAELEDSGVYFCASSQATSIYGYTFGSGTRLTVV.

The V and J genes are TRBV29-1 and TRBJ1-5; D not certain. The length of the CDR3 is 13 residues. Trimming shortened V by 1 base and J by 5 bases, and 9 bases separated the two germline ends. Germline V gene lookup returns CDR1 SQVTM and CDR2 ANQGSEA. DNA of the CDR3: TGCAGCGTTGAAGTGGTAAGAGATCAGCCCCAGCATTTT. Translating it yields CSVEVVRDQPQHF.

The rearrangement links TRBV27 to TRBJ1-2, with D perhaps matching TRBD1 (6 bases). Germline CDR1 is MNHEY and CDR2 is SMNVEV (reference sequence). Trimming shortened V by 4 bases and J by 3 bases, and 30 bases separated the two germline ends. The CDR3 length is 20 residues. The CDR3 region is CASSSLRKGPRDTWDYGYTF. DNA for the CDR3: TGTGCCAGCAGTTCCCTAAGGAAAGGCCCCCGGGACACCTGGGACTATGGCTACACCTTC.